The 11 T cell receptor beta chains below all came from one sample that was sequenced in a study of T cells after yellow fever vaccination. MiXCR, run by TCRdb on the 5' RACE reads, gives a single entry per CDR3 protein. The sample lists 90,000 to 150,000 distinct CDR3 sequences; about 7.8% were seen once. Sequencing was performed on CD4+ T cells sorted from PBMCs, taken roughly 45 days after the first yellow fever vaccination. All receptors derive from a man aged 18 to 29 who received the YFV17D yellow fever vaccine.

This clonotype was detected many times. The CDR3 DNA is TGCAGTGCCGTCGAGGCCTCGCGGGGAACCTACGGGGAGCTGTTTTTT. Its translation is CSAVEASRGTYGELFF. The chain employs TRBV20-1 and TRBJ2-2; maybe TRBD2 (6 bases). The CDR3 is 16 amino acids. V was shortened by 6 bases and J by 7 bases, with 24 bases between the two germline ends. Germline V CDR1 and CDR2: DFQATT, SNEGSKA (reference sequence).

This clonotype was seen at least ten times. V and J are TRBV5-1 and TRBJ2-7; D is unclear. V gave up 5 bases and J gave up 1 base, with 16 bases separating them. Germline assignment: CDR1 SGHRS and CDR2 YFSETQ. This CDR3 is built from 15 residues. The CDR3 coding sequence is TGCGCCAGCAGACCAACTCCATCATCGTCCTACGAGCAGTACTTC. Protein sequence: CASRPTPSSSYEQYF.

V usage is TRBV29-1 and J usage is TRBJ2-5; TRBD1 matches 7 bases. The length of the CDR3 is 13 residues. Unmatched junction bases numbered 8, after V lost 6 bases and J lost 4 bases. CDR1 SQVTM and CDR2 ANQGSEA come from the germline V gene. The CDR3 spells CSVEGALGETQYF. CDR3 coding DNA: TGCAGCGTCGAGGGGGCGTTGGGAGAGACCCAGTACTTC.

In this sample, this clonotype turned up many times. This chain connects TRBV29-1 to TRBJ1-2; no clear D gene. The V and J ends lost 6 bases and 7 bases respectively, with 24 bases between them. This CDR3 has 15 amino acids. In germline, CDR1 is SQVTM, CDR2 ANQGSEA. This CDR3 is CSVPSGPGYFGGYTF. CDR3 bases: TGCAGCGTCCCCTCAGGACCCGGGTATTTCGGTGGCTACACCTTC.

This clonotype was seen ten or more times. CDR3 in DNA: TGTGCCATGGGGGATTCCTACAATGAGCAGTTCTTC. It is translated as CAMGDSYNEQFF. The rearrangement joins TRBV10-3 to TRBJ2-1; either TRBD1 or TRBD2 may supply D (5 bases each). CDR3 length: 12 residues. The germline V gene encodes CDR1 ENHRY and CDR2 SYGVKD. Trimming stripped 9 bases from V and 1 base from J, with 7 bases between.

This clonotype has ten or more counts. The chain recombines TRBV7-2 with TRBJ2-1; D ambiguous. Germline CDR1 and CDR2: SGHTA and FQGNSA. Deletions cut 2 bases from V and 8 bases from J, with 10 bases between. The length of the CDR3 is 13 residues. Here the CDR3 DNA reads TGTGCCAGCAGCTTAACCCCGGTGGATGAGCAGTTCTTC. Protein: CASSLTPVDEQFF.

This clonotype was observed at least ten times. The DNA of the CDR3 is TGTGCCAGCAGGCCGCAACCCGGGGAGCTGTTTTTT. Its protein is CASRPQPGELFF. The rearrangement uses TRBV11-2 and TRBJ2-2, with D hard to call. V shed 6 bases and J shed 6 bases, with 8 bases lying between them. The CDR3 sequence is 12 residues long. The germline V gene encodes CDR1 SGHAT and CDR2 FQNNGV.

Ten or more counts support this clonotype. This chain links TRBV25-1 with TRBJ1-1; D perhaps matches TRBD1 (6 bases). From germline, CDR1 is MGHDK and CDR2 SYGVNS. The CDR3 consists of 13 residues. Trimming pared 2 bases from V and 10 bases from J, leaving 14 bases between. CDR3 residues: CASSEAGGGGAFF. DNA for the CDR3: TGTGCCAGCAGTGAAGCCGGGGGCGGGGGAGCTTTCTTT.

This clonotype was observed many times. The chain links TRBV5-1 to TRBJ2-6; D is undetermined. The V gene's germline CDR1 is SGHRS and CDR2 YFSETQ. This CDR3 has 14 residues. Deletions cut 5 bases from V and 0 bases from J, with 6 bases between. CDR3 nucleotides: TGCGCCAGCAGGGATTCCTCTGGGGCCAACGTCCTGACTTTC. It codes for CASRDSSGANVLTF.

This clonotype was seen at least ten times. The chain links TRBV4-1 to TRBJ2-5; weak D call: TRBD1 (6 bases). V lost 1 base and J lost 10, with 19 bases in between. The CDR3 length is 15 residues. CDR1 MGHRA and CDR2 YSYEKL come from the germline V gene. The CDR3 sequence: CASSQVHRALGGQYF. The CDR3 nucleotides read TGCGCCAGCAGCCAAGTGCACAGGGCCCTAGGGGGCCAGTACTTC.

This clonotype was observed at least ten times. This chain uses TRBV20-1 with TRBJ1-2, with TRBD1 identical over 7 bases. Trimming cost V 0 bases and J 6 bases; bases outside gene matches: 4. CDR3 length: 13 amino acids. Germline CDR1 is DFQATT and CDR2 is SNEGSKA (reference sequence). CDR3 sequence: CSARDYRGHGYTF. The CDR3 coding sequence is TGCAGTGCTAGAGACTACAGGGGACATGGCTACACCTTC.